Given below is one T cell receptor beta chain in context. Germline V CDR1 and CDR2: DFQATT, SNEGSKA (reference sequence). Trimming took 3 bases from V and 8 from J; bases not matched to a gene: 12. The CDR3 is 15 amino acids. This sample was taken from a study of blood T cell repertoires in COVID-19. This study enrolled people aged about 18 to 100 from 24 US geographic areas. Methods used by the authors: Cell counts per sample came from amplifying reference gene primers. TCRdb's copy holds only in-frame clones and misses some; the assay was immunoSEQ multiplex PCR. The DNA gave D and trimming, while V, J and clone size come from that table. Of about 250,000 clones listed, 65% to 90% are singletons.

The rearrangement uses TRBV20-1 and TRBJ1-5; TRBD1 matches 8 bases. Specimen: PBMCs or T cells enriched from blood (not recorded which). The source is a woman aged 45-60 years with acute COVID-19. CDR3 loop: CSASITGQGGEPQHF. CDR3 nucleotides: TGCAGTGCTAGTATTACAGGACAGGGAGGCGAGCCCCAGCATTTT.